The sequence of this T cell receptor beta chain was determined in a study of neurological immune-mediated disorders. The CDR3 totals 13 residues. V was cut by 9 bases and J by 0 bases, with 12 bases left in between. CDR1 is SGHDN, CDR2 FVKESK, per germline. In Maryland, USA, blood bank volunteers were the healthy controls. This clonotype has a count of ten or more. TCRdb processed the 5' RACE reads anew with MiXCR; each CDR3 protein has one entry. Of about 28,000 distinct CDR3 sequences in the sample, around 10% were seen once. The rearrangement uses TRBV14 and TRBJ2-7; tentative D call: TRBD1 (6 bases). The sequencing sample was made of PBMCs. The receptor was derived from a man between 60 and 70 years old in good health. This chain's CDR3 is CARGQTFSYEQYF. For the CDR3, the DNA is TGTGCCAGGGGACAAACCTTCTCCTACGAGCAGTACTTC.